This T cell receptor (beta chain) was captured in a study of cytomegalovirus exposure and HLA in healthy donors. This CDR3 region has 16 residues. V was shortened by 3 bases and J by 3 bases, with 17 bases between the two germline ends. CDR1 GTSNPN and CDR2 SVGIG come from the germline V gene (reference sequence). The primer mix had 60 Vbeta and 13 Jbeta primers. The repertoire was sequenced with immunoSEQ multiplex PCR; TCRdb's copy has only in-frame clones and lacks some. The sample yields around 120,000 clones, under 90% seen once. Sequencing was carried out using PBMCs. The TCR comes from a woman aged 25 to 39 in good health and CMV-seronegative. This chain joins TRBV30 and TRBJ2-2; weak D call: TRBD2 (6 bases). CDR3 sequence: CAWRIAAGLDTGELFF. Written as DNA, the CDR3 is TGTGCCTGGAGAATTGCCGCGGGGCTGGACACCGGGGAGCTGTTTTTT.